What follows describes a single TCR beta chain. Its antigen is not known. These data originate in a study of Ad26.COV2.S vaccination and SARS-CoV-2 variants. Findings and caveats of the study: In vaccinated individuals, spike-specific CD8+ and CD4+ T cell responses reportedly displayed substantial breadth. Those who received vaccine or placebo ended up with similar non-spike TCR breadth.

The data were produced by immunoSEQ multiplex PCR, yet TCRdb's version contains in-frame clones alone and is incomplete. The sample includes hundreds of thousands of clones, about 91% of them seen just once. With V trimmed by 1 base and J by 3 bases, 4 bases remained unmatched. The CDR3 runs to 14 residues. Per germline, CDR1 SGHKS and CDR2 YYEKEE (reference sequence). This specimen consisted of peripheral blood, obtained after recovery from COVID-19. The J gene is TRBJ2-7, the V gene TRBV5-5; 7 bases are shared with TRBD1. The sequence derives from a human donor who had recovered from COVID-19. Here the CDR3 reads CASSLLHRGYEQYF. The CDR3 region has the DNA TGTGCCAGCAGCTTGCTCCACAGGGGCTACGAGCAGTACTTC.